The 4 T cell receptor beta chains presented below share a single source sample, sequenced in a study of T cell changes during pregnancy in multiple sclerosis. Clones were read by immunoSEQ multiplex PCR, and TCRdb kept only the in-frame ones, dropping some. The sample lists 70,000 to 100,000 clones, 90% to 95% occurring once. This material consisted of peripheral blood, taken in the first trimester of pregnancy. The receptors were sampled from a female donor with multiple sclerosis, enrolled in a pregnancy study.

V gene TRBV7-8 combines with J gene TRBJ1-2, with no clear D. The CDR3 consists of 14 residues. Trimming removed 3 bases from V and 3 bases from J, with 11 bases in between. Per germline, CDR1 SGHVS and CDR2 FQNEAQ. CDR3 in DNA: TGTGCCAGCAGCTTGAACAGATTGGACTATGGCTACACCTTC. As protein: CASSLNRLDYGYTF.

CDR3 in DNA: TGTGCCAGCAGCTTAGCCCGGCTCGGGGTCTCTAGTACCGGGGAGCTGTTTTTT. As protein: CASSLARLGVSSTGELFF. J is TRBJ2-2 and V is TRBV7-2; tentatively, D is TRBD2 (5 bases). Looked up from germline, CDR1 is SGHTA and CDR2 is FQGNSA. There are 18 residues in the CDR3. V dropped 0 bases and J dropped 5 bases, with 19 bases sitting between them.

This clone was recorded once. This chain joins TRBV9 and TRBJ2-7; TRBD2 agrees at 10 bases. The junction had 10 bases not matched to a gene; V was cut back by 4 bases and J by 9 bases. The CDR3 has 14 amino acids. Germline V gene sequence: CDR1 SGDLS, CDR2 YYNGEE. This chain's CDR3 is CASSPSGRTPGQYF. In DNA, the CDR3 is TGTGCCAGCAGCCCTAGCGGGAGAACCCCGGGGCAGTACTTC.

V and J are TRBV11-2 and TRBJ2-5; 7 nucleotides match TRBD2. Germline trimming cut 5 bases from V and 5 bases from J; bases unmatched to any gene: 8. The CDR3 length is 14 residues. Germline CDR1 and CDR2: SGHAT and FQNNGV. In DNA, the CDR3 is TGTGCCAGCAGCGTTGGCGGGGGAGTGGAGACCCAGTACTTC. It yields the protein CASSVGGGVETQYF.